The entry below gives a single TCR beta chain sequence along with its context. What it binds is unknown. They ran version v3.0 of the immunoSEQ assay at survey level. Sequencing was performed with immunoSEQ multiplex PCR; in TCRdb, only in-frame clones are kept and a portion is missing. In the table there are about 32,000 clones, approximately 85% of which are singletons. The CDR3 runs 14 residues. V lost 4 bases to trimming and J lost 2 bases; unmatched junction nucleotides: 5. The germline gives CDR1 SGHRS, CDR2 YFSETQ. The entry originates in a study of long-term antiretroviral therapy in people with HIV. General study points: Controls had broader CDR3 length ranges than HIV repertoires did. Clones expanded before ART dominated the repertoire at all time points.

The rearrangement uses TRBV5-1 and TRBJ1-1; 7 bases agree with TRBD1. Source: unsorted PBMCs, taken about 3.5 years after starting antiretroviral therapy. The clonotype comes from a man in his late teens or twenties with HIV. The CDR3 sequence is CASSLGTANTEAFF. The CDR3 DNA sequence: TGCGCCAGCAGCCTAGGGACAGCCAACACTGAAGCTTTCTTT.